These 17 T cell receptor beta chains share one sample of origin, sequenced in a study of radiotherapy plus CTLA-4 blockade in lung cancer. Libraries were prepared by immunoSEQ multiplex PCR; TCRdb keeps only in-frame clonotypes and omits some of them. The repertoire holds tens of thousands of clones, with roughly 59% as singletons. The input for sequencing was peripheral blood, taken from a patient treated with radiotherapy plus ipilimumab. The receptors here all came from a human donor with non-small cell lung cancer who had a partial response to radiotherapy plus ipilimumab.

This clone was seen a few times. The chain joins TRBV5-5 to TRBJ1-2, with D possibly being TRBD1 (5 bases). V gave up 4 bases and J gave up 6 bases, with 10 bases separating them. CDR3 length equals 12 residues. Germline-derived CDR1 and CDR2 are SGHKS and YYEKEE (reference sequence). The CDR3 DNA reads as TGTGCCAGCAGCCCGAAGGGGCATGGCTACACCTTC. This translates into CASSPKGHGYTF.

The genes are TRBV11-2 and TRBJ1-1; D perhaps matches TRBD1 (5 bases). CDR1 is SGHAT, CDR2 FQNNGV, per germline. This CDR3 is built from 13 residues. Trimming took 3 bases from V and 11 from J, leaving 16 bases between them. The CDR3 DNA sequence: TGTGCCAGCAGCTTCGCCGAAGGGGCGTTGGCTTTCTTT. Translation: CASSFAEGALAFF.

DNA of the CDR3: TGTGCCAGCTCTCCATTTCCCCCGCGTGATTCACCCCTCCACTTT. Encoded protein: CASSPFPPRDSPLHF. V gene TRBV18 combines with J gene TRBJ1-6; D is uncertain. The CDR3 loop spans 15 amino acids. The germline V and J ends were trimmed by 6 bases and 8 bases, with 17 bases remaining between them. Germline CDR1 and CDR2: KGHSH and LQKENI.

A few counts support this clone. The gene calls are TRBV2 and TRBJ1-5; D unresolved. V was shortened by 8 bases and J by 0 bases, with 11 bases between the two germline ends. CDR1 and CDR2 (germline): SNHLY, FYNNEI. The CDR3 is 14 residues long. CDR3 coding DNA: TGTGCCAGCGCGGAGTCCTATAGCAATCAGCCCCAGCATTTT. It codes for CASAESYSNQPQHF.

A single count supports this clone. The CDR3 DNA sequence: TGTGCCAGCAGCTCAAGACCTAGTGTGGAGACCCAGTACTTC. Encoded protein: CASSSRPSVETQYF. The chain combines TRBV5-6 with TRBJ2-5, with D uncertain. Deletions cut 3 bases from V and 5 bases from J, with 14 bases between. Germline CDR1 is SGHDT and CDR2 is YYEEEE. The CDR3 covers 14 residues.

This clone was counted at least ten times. DNA for the CDR3: TGTGCCAGCAGTTTCCAGGGGCAGCCCCAGCATTTT. Its translation: CASSFQGQPQHF. The rearrangement joins TRBV28 to TRBJ1-5, with TRBD1 as a possible D gene (6 bases). The CDR3 is 12 residues long. V lost 3 bases and J 7 bases, leaving 7 bases between the germline ends. Germline loops: CDR1 MDHEN, CDR2 SYDVKM.

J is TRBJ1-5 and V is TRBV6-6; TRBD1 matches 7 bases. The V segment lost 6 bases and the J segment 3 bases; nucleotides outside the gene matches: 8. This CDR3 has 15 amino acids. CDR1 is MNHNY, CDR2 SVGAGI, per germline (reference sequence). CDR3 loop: CASRKNRGYNQPQHF. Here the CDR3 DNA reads TGTGCCAGCAGAAAAAACAGGGGATACAATCAGCCCCAGCATTTT.

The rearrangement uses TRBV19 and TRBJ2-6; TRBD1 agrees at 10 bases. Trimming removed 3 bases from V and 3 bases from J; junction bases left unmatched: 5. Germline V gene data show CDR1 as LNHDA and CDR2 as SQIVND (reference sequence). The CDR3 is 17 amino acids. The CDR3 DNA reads TGTGCCAGTAGTATTCGGGACAGGGGAATTGGGGCCAACGTCCTGACTTTC. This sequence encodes CASSIRDRGIGANVLTF.

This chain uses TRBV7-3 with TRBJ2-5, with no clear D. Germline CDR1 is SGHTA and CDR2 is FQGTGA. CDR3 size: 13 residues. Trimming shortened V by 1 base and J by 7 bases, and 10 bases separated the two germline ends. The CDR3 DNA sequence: TGTGCCAGCAGCTTAAGGCAGGAAGGGACCCAGTACTTC. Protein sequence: CASSLRQEGTQYF.

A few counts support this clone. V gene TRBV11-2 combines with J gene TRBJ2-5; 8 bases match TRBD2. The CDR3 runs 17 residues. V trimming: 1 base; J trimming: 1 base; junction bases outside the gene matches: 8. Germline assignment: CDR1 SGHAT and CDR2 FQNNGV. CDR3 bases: TGTGCCAGCAGCTTAGGGTCCGCGGGAGGATTCCAAGAGACCCAGTACTTC. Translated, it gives CASSLGSAGGFQETQYF.

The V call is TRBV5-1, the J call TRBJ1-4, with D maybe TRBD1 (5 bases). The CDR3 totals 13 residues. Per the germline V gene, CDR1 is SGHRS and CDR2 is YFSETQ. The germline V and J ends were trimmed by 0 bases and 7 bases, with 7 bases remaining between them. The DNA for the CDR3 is TGCGCCAGCAGCTTGGATCAGGGTGAAAAACTGTTTTTT. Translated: CASSLDQGEKLFF.

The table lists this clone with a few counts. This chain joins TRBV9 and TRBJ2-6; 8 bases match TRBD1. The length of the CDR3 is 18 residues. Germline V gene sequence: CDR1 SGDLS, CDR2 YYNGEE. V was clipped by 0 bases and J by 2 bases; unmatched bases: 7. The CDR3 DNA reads TGTGCCAGCAGCGTAGTTGCAGGGGGCTCGACTGGGGCCAACGTCCTGACTTTC. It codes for CASSVVAGGSTGANVLTF.

The CDR3 spells CASRGPGNTIYF. The CDR3 DNA sequence: TGTGCCAGCAGGGGGCCTGGAAACACCATATATTTT. The gene calls are TRBV6-6 and TRBJ1-3, with D maybe TRBD1 (5 bases). CDR1 and CDR2 from the germline V gene are MNHNY and SVGAGI (reference sequence). The length of the CDR3 is 12 residues. The germline V and J ends were trimmed by 6 bases and 2 bases, with 5 bases remaining between them.

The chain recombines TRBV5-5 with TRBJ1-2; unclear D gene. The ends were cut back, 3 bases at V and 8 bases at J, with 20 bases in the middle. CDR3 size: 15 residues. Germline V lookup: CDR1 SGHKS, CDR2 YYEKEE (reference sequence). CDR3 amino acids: CASSSGSGSQYGYTF. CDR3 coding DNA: TGTGCCAGCAGCTCGGGATCCGGGTCCCAATACGGCTACACCTTC.

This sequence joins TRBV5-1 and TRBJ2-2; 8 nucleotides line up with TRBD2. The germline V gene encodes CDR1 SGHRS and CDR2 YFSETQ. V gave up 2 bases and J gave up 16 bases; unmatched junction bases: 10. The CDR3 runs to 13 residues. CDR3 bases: TGCGCCAGCAGCTTCGGGGCGGGAGGAGGTCCGTTTTTT. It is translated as CASSFGAGGGPFF. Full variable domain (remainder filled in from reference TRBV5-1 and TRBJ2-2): KAGVTQTPRYLIKTRGQQVTLSCSPISGHRSVSWYQQTPGQGLQFLFEYFSETQRNKGNFPGRFSGRQFSNSRSEMNVSTLELGDSALYLCASSFGAGGGPFFGEGSRLTVL.

The CDR3 bases are TGTGCCAGCAGCCAGATGACAGGGGGGACTGAAGCTTTCTTT. This gives the protein CASSQMTGGTEAFF. J is TRBJ1-1 and V is TRBV5-4; TRBD1 matches at 9 bases. The V and J ends lost 4 bases and 5 bases, in that order; junction bases with no gene match: 6. The germline V gene has CDR1 SGHNT and CDR2 YYREEE (reference sequence). The CDR3 has 14 residues. The variable domain in full, with the rest retrieved from reference TRBV5-4 and TRBJ1-1, is ETGVTQSPTHLIKTRGQQVTLRCSSQSGHNTVSWYQQALGQGPQFIFQYYREEENGRGNFPPRFSGLQFPNYSSELNVNALELDDSALYLCASSQMTGGTEAFFGQGTRLTVV.

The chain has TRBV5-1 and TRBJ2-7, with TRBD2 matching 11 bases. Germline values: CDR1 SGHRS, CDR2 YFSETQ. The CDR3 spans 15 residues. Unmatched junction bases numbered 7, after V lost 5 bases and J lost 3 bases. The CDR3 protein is CASRLAGVPLYEQYF. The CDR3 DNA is TGCGCCAGCAGACTAGCGGGAGTCCCTCTCTACGAGCAGTACTTC.